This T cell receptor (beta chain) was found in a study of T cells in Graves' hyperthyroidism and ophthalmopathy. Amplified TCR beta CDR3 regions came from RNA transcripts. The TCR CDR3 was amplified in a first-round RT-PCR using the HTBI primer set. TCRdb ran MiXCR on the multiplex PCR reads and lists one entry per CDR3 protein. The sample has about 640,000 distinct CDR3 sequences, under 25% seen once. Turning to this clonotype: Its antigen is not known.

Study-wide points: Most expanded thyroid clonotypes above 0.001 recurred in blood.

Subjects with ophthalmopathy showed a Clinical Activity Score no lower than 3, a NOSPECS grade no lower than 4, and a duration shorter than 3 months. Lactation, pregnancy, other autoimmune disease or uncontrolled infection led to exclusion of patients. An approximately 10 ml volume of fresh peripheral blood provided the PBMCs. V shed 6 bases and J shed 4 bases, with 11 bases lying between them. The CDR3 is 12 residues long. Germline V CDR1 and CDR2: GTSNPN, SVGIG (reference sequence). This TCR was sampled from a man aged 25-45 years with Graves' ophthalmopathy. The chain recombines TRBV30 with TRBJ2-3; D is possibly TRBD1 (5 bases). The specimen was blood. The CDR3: CACILGADTQYF. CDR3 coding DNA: TGTGCCTGCATTTTAGGGGCAGATACGCAGTATTTT.